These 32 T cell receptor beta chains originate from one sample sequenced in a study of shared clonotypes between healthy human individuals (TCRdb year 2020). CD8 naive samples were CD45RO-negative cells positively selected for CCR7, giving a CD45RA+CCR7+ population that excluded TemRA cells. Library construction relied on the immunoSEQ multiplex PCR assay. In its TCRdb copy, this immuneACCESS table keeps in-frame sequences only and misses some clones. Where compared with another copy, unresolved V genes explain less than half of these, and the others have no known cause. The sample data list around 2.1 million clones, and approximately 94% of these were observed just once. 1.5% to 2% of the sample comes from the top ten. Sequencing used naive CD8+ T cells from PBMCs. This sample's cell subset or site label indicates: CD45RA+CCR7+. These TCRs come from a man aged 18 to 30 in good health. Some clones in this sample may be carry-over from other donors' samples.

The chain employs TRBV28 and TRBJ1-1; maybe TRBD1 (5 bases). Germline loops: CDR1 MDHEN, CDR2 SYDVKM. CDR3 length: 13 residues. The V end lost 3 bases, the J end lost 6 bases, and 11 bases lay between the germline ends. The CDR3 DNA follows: TGTGCCAGCAGTTTTCGGGGCAGGCCTGAAGCTTTCTTT. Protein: CASSFRGRPEAFF.

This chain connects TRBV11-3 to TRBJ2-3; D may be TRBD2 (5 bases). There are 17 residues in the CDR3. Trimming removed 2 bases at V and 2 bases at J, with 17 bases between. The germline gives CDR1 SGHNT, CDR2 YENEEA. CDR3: CASSLRTRPGSTDTQYF. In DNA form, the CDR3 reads TGTGCCAGCAGCTTAAGGACGCGCCCGGGGTCCACAGATACGCAGTATTTT.

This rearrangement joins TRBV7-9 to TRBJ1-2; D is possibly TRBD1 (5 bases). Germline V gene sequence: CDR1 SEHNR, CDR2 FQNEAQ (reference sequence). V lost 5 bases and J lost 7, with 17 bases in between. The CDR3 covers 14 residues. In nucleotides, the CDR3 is TGTGCCAGCAGCCCCCGGGGCAGCACTGGTGGCTACACCTTC. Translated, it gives CASSPRGSTGGYTF.

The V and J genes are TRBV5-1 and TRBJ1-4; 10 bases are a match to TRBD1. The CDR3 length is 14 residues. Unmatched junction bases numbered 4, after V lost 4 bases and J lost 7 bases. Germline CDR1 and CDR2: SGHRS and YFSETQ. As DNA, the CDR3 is TGCGCCAGCAGCGCGGACAGGGGGGCTGAAAAACTGTTTTTT. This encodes CASSADRGAEKLFF.

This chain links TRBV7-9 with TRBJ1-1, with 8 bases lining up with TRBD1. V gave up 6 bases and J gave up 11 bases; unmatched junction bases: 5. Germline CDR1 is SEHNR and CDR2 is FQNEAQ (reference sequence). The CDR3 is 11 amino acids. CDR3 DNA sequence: TGTGCCAGCAGTCAGGACAGGGCGGCTTTCTTT. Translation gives CASSQDRAAFF.

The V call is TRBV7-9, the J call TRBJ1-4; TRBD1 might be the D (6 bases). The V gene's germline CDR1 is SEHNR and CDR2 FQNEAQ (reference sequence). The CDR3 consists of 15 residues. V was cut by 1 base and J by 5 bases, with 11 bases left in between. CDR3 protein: CASSLVTGRNEKLFF. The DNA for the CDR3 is TGTGCCAGCAGCTTAGTGACAGGAAGGAATGAAAAACTGTTTTTT.

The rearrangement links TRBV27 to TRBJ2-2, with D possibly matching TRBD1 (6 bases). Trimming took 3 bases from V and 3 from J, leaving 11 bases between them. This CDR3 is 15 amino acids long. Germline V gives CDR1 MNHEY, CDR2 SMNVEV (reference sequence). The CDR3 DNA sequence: TGTGCCAGCAGTTTCCAGGGGCTCCACACCGGGGAGCTGTTTTTT. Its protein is CASSFQGLHTGELFF.

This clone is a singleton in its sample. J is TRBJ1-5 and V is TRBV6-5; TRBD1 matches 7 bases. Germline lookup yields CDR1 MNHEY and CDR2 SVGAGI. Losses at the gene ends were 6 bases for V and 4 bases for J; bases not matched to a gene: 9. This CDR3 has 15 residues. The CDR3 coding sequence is TGTGCCAGCAGCCCCGAGGGGGCGAGGAATCAGCCCCAGCATTTT. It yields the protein CASSPEGARNQPQHF.

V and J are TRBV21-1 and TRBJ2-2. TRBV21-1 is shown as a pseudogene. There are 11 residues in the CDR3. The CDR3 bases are TGTGCCAGCAATCGTGGCGGGGAGCTGTTTTTT. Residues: CASNRGGELFF.

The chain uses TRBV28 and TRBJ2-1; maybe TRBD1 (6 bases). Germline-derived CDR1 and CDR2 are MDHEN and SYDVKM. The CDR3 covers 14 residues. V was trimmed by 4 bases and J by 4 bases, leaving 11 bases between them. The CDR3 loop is CASSSGTHYNEQFF. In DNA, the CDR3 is TGTGCCAGCAGTTCCGGGACACATTACAATGAGCAGTTCTTC.

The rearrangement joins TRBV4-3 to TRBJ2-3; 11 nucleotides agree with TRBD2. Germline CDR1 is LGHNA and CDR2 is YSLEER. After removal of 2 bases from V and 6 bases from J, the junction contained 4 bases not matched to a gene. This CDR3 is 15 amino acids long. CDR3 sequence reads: CASSQSSGRRDTQYF. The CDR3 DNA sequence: TGCGCCAGCAGCCAATCTAGCGGGAGGAGGGATACGCAGTATTTT.

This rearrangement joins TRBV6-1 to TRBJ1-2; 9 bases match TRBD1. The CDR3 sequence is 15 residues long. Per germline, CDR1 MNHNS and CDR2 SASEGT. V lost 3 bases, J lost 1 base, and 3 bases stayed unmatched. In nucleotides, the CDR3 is TGTGCCAGCAGTGACCGGGACAGGGATAACTATGGCTACACCTTC. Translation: CASSDRDRDNYGYTF.

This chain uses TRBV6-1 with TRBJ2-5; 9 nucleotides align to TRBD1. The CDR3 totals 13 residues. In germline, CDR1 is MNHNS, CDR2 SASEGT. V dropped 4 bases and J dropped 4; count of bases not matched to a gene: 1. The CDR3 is CASSGDRAETQYF. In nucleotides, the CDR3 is TGTGCCAGCAGTGGGGACAGGGCAGAGACCCAGTACTTC.

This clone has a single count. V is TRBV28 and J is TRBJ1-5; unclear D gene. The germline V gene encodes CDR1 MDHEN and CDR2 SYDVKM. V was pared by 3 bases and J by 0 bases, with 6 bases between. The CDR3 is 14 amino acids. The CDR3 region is CASSFEISNQPQHF. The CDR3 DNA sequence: TGTGCCAGCAGTTTCGAAATTAGCAATCAGCCCCAGCATTTT.

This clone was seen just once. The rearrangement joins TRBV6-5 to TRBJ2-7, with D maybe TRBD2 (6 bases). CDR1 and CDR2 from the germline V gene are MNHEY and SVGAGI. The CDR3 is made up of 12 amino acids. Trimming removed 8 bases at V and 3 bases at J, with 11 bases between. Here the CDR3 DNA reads TGTGCCAGCCGGGGGTCGAACTACGAGCAGTACTTC. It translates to CASRGSNYEQYF.

The CDR3 sequence: CASSQGAGLASDTQYF. Here the CDR3 DNA reads TGTGCCAGCTCACAGGGGGCGGGACTAGCCTCAGATACGCAGTATTTT. V and J are TRBV27 and TRBJ2-3; D is possibly TRBD1 or TRBD2 (9 bases each). Germline V gene sequence: CDR1 MNHEY, CDR2 SMNVEV (reference sequence). The CDR3 totals 16 residues. Trimming pared 8 bases from V and 4 bases from J, leaving 22 bases between.

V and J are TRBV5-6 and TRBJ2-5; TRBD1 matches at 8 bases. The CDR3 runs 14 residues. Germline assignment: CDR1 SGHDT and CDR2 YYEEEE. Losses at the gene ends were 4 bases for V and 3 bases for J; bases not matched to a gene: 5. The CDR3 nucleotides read TGTGCCAGCAGCACCCAGGACAGGGAAGAGACCCAGTACTTC. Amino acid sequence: CASSTQDREETQYF.

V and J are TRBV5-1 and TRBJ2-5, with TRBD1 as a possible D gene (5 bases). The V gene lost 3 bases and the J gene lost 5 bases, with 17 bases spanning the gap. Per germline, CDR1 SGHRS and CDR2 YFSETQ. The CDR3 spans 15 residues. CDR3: CASSSMYGAQETQYF. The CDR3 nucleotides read TGCGCCAGCAGCTCCATGTATGGGGCGCAGGAGACCCAGTACTTC.

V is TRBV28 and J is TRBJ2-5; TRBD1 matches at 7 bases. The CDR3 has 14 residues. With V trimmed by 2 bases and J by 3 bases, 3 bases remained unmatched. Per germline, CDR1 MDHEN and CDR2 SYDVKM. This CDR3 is CASSLTGAEETQYF. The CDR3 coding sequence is TGTGCCAGCAGTTTAACAGGGGCCGAAGAGACCCAGTACTTC.

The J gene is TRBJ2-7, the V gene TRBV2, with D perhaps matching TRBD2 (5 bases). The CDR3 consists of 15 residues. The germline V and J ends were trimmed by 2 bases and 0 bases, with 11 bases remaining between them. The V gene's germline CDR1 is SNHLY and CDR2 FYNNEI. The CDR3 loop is CASSERAESSYEQYF. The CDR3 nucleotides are TGTGCCAGCAGTGAACGAGCGGAGAGCTCCTACGAGCAGTACTTC.

For the CDR3, the DNA is TGTGCCAGCGCCGTAGGGGACGAGAATCAGCCCCAGCATTTT. Residues: CASAVGDENQPQHF. The chain recombines TRBV28 with TRBJ1-5; possibly TRBD1 for D (5 bases). V lost 8 bases to trimming and J lost 4 bases, with 15 bases between them. Germline V CDR1 and CDR2: MDHEN, SYDVKM. This CDR3 contains 14 residues.

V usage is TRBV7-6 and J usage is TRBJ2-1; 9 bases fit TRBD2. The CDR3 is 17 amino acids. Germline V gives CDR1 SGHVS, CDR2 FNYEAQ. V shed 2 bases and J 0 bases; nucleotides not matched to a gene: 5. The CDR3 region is CASSLLAGMSSYNEQFF. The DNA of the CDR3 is TGTGCCAGCAGCTTACTAGCGGGAATGAGCTCCTACAATGAGCAGTTCTTC.

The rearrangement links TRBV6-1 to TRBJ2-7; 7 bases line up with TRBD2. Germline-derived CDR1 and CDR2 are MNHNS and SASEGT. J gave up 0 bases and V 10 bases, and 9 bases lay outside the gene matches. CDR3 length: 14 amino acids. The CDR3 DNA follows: TGTGCCACCCTGAGCGGGACCCTCTCCTACGAGCAGTACTTC. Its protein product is CATLSGTLSYEQYF.

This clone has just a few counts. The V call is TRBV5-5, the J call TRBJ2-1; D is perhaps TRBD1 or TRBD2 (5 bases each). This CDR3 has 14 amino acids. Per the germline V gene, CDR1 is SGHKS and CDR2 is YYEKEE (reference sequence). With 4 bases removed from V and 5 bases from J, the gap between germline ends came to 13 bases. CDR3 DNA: TGTGCCAGCAGCCACCGGGACCTTCACAATGAGCAGTTCTTC. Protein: CASSHRDLHNEQFF.

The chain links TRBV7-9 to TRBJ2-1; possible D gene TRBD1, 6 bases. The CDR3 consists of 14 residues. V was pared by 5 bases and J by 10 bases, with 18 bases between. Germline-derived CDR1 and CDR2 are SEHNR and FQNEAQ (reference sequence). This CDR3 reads CASSPNRPGTEQFF. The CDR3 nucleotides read TGTGCCAGCAGCCCAAACCGACCCGGGACAGAGCAGTTCTTC.

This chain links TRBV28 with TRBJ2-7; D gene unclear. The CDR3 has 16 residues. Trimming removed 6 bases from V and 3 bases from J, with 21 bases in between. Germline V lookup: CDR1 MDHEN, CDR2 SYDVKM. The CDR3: CASSLPPFQEHYEQYF. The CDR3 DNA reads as TGTGCCAGCAGCTTACCCCCCTTCCAGGAACACTACGAGCAGTACTTC.

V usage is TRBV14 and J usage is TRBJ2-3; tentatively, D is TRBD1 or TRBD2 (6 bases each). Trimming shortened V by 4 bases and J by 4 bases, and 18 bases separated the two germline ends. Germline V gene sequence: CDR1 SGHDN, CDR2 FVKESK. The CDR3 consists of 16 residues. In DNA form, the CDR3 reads TGTGCCAGCAGCCTCGAATCTAGGGGGGCGGCAGATACGCAGTATTTT. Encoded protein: CASSLESRGAADTQYF.

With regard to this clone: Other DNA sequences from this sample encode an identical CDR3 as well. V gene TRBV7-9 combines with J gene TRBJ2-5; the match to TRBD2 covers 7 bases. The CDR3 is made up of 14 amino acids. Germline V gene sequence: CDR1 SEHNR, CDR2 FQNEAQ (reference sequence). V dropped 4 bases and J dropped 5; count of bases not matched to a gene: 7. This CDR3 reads CASSSRTSQETQYF. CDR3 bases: TGTGCCAGCAGCTCAAGGACTAGTCAGGAGACCCAGTACTTC.

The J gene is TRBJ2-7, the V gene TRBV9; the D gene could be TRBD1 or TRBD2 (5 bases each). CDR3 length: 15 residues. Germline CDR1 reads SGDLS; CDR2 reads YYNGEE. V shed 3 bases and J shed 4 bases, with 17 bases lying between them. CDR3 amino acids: CASSALGTDPYEQYF. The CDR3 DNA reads TGTGCCAGCAGCGCCCTTGGGACCGATCCGTACGAGCAGTACTTC.

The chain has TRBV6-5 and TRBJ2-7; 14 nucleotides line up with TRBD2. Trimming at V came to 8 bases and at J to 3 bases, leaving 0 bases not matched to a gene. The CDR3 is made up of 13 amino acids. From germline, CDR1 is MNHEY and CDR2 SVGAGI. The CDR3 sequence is CASGTSGSYEQYF. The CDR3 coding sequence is TGTGCCAGCGGGACTAGCGGGAGCTACGAGCAGTACTTC.

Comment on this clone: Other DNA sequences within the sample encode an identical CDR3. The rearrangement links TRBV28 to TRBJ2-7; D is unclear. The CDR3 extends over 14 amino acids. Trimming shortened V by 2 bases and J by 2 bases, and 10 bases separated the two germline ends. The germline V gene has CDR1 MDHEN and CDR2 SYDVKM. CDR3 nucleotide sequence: TGTGCCAGCAGTTTAAGGGTTGGTACCTACGAGCAGTACTTC. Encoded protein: CASSLRVGTYEQYF.

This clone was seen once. Written as DNA, the CDR3 is TGTGCCATCAGTGAGCGGGAGGGCACCGGGGAGCTGTTTTTT. It encodes CAISEREGTGELFF. This sequence joins TRBV10-3 and TRBJ2-2; TRBD2 agrees at 8 bases. The CDR3 consists of 14 residues. Germline lookup yields CDR1 ENHRY and CDR2 SYGVKD. V shed 2 bases and J 4 bases; nucleotides not matched to a gene: 0.